This T cell receptor (beta chain) was obtained from a study of T cell repertoires in cytomegalovirus infection (dated by TCRdb to about 2019). Background on the whole study: Alongside well-studied HLA-B-restricted epitopes, the peptide stimulations were aimed at recently identified HLA-C-restricted CMV epitopes, whose presentation resists viral immunomodulation. Donor HLA type was relevant to the analysis, because carriage of CMV infection together with the matching HLA type was indicated by public TCR beta signatures. On the study overall, not on this receptor specifically: Carriers of CMV infection plus the relevant HLA type were discriminated by the cumulative frequency of public TCR beta family members in the study cohort and in an independent approximately 350-donor cohort. The ex vivo response was dominated by HLA-C-restricted CMV-specific TCR beta clonotypes, which also provided the single most frequent clonotype in two of eight donors.

The data were produced on an Illumina HiSeq 1500. The public reads were quality trimmed at Q25 with fastp and then assembled into clones with MiXCR by TCRdb, keeping productive beta chains. Each CDR3 protein appears once, grouped with its most common genes and DNA. In all, the sample holds about 770,000 distinct CDR3 sequences, and about 29% of those were seen once. The ten largest clones represent over 10% of the sample. In the paper's terms, the treatment or condition label means: in vitro stimulation with specific CMV peptide epitopes to enrich CMV-specific T cells. In the case of this clonotype: Its binding antigen is unknown. Base qualities are not provided; no much larger clone lies one nucleotide away.

In the germline V gene, CDR1 corresponds to SGHTA and CDR2 to FQGNSA. From the cysteine through the phenylalanine, the CDR3 covers 16 amino acids. Only the CDR3 DNA stays, 48 bases, in frame from base 1. The germline V end is reduced by 1 base and the J end by 4 bases; junction bases left unmatched: 7. The receptor was isolated from a human donor in good health (CMV status not recorded). Some clones in this sample may be carry-over from other donors' samples. Sequencing was performed on cultured CD8+ T cells from PBMCs, taken from culture after CMV antigen stimulation. The chain joins TRBV7-2 to TRBJ1-5, with TRBD1 matching 7 junction bases. The CDR3 region: CASSLGIQGRNQPQHF. At the DNA level, the sequence is TGTGCCAGCAGCTTAGGGATACAGGGGAGAAATCAGCCCCAGCATTTT.